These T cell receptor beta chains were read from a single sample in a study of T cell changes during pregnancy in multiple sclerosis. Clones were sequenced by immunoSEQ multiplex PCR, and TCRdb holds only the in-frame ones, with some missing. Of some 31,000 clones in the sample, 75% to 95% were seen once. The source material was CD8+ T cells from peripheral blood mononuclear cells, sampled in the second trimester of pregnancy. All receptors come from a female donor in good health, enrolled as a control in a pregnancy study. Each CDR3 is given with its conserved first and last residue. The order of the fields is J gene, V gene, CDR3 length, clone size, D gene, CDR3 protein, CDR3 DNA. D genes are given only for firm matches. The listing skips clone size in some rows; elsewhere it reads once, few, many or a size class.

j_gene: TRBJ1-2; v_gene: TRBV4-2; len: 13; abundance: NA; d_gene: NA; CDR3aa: CASRKGDYYGYTF; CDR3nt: TGTGCCAGCAGGAAGGGGGATTACTATGGCTACACCTTC
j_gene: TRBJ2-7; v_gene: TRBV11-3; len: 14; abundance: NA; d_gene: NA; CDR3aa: CASSPTPGSYEQYF; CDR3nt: TGTGCCAGCAGCCCGACCCCAGGGTCTTACGAGCAGTACTTC
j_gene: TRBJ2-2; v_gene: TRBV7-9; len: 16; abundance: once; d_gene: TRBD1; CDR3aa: CASSPLGGWGTGELFF; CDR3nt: TGTGCCAGCAGTCCACTAGGGGGCTGGGGGACCGGGGAGCTGTTTTTT
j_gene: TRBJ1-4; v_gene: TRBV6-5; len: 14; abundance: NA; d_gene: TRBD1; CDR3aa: CASSPRGANEKLFF; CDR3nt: TGTGCCAGCAGTCCCAGGGGGGCTAATGAAAAACTGTTTTTT
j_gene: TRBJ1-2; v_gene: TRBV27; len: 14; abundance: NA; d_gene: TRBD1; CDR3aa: CATRQGASYYGYTF; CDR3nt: TGTGCCACTAGGCAGGGGGCTTCTTACTATGGCTACACCTTC
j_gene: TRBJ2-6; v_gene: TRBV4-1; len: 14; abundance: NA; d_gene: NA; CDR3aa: CASSGGSGANVLTF; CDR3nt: TGCGCCAGCAGTGGGGGGTCTGGGGCCAACGTCCTGACTTTC
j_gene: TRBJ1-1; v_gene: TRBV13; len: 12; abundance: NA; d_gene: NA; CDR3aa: CASSPGGTTAFF; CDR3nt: TGTGCCAGCAGCCCCGGGGGAACCACCGCTTTCTTT
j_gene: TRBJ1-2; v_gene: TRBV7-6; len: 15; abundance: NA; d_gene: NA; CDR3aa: CASSLESGGVYGYTF; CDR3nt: TGTGCCAGCAGCTTAGAATCGGGGGGCGTCTATGGCTACACCTTC
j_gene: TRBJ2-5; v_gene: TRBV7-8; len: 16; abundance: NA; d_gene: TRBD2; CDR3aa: CASSPLGGGLQETQYF; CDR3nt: TGTGCCAGCAGCCCCTTAGGCGGGGGGTTACAAGAGACCCAGTACTTC
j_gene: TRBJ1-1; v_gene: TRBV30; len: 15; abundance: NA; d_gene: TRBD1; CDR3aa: CAWSVLNDRDTEAFF; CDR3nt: TGTGCCTGGAGTGTCCTAAACGACAGGGACACTGAAGCTTTCTTT
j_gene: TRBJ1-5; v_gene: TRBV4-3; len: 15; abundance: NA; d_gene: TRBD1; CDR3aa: CASSQGTGGYLPQHF; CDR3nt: TGCGCCAGCAGCCAAGGGACAGGGGGTTACTTGCCCCAGCATTTT
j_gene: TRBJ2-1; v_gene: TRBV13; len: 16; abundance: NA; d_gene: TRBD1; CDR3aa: CASSLGPGQGANEQFF; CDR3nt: TGTGCCAGCAGCTTAGGTCCGGGACAGGGGGCTAATGAGCAGTTCTTC
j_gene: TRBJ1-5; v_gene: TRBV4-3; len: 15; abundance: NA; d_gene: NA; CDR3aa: CASSQDSGVGQPQHF; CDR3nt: TGCGCCAGCAGCCAAGATAGCGGGGTGGGTCAGCCCCAGCATTTT
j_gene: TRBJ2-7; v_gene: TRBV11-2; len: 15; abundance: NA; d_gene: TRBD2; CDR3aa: CASSQYSGVLYEQYF; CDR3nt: TGTGCCAGCAGTCAATACAGCGGGGTTCTATACGAGCAGTACTTC
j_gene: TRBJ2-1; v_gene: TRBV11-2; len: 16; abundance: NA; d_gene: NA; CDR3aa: CASSNQGLSSYNEQFF; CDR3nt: TGTGCCAGCAGCAATCAGGGATTGAGCTCCTACAATGAGCAGTTCTTC
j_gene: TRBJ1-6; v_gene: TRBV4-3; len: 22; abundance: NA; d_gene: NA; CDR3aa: CASSQESTGRGPESSYNSPLHF; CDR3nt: TGCGCCAGCAGCCAAGAATCGACAGGCCGCGGACCCGAGAGCTCCTATAATTCACCCCTCCACTTT
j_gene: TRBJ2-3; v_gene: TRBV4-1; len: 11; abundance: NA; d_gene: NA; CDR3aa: CASSSTDTQYF; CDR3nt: TGCGCCAGCAGCTCAACAGATACGCAGTATTTT
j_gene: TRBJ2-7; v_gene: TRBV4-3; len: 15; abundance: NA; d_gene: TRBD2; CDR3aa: CASSLVLAGDYEQYF; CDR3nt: TGCGCCAGCAGCCTCGTATTAGCGGGGGACTACGAGCAGTACTTC
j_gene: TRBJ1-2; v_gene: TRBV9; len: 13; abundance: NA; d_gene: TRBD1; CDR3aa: CASSGEGAGGYTF; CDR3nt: TGTGCCAGCAGCGGCGAGGGGGCGGGAGGCTACACCTTC
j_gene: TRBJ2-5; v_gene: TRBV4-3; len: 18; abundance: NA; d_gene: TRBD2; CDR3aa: CASSQASPSGGAIETQYF; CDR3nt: TGCGCCAGCAGCCAAGCCTCGCCTAGCGGGGGGGCGATCGAGACCCAGTACTTC
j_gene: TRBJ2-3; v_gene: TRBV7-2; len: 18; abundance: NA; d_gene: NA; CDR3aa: CASSLVSQGGAGTDTQYF; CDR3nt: TGTGCCAGCAGCTTAGTGTCCCAGGGCGGGGCTGGCACAGATACGCAGTATTTT
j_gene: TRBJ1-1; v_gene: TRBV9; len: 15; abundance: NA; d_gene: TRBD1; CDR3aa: CASSVDHRGNTEAFF; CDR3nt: TGTGCCAGCAGCGTAGATCACAGGGGTAACACTGAAGCTTTCTTT
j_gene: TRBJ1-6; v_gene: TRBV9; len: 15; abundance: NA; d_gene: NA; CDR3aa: CASSVGSSYNSPLHF; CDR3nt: TGTGCCAGCAGCGTAGGGAGCTCCTATAATTCACCCCTCCACTTT
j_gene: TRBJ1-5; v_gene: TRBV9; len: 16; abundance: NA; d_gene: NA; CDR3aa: CASSAGGGSVNQPQHF; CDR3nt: TGTGCCAGCAGCGCCGGTGGGGGGAGCGTGAATCAGCCCCAGCATTTT
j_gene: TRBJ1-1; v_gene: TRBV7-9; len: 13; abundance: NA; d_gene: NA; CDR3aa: CASSSGGGTEAFF; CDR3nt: TGTGCCAGCAGCTCAGGAGGAGGAACTGAAGCTTTCTTT
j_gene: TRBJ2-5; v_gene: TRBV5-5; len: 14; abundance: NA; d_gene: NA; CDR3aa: CASSWTSMGETQYF; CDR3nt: TGTGCCAGCAGCTGGACTTCGATGGGGGAGACCCAGTACTTC
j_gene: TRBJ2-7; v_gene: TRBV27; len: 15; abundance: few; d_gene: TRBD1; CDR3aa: CASRTTGGIPYEQYF; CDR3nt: TGTGCCAGCAGAACGACAGGGGGCATTCCCTACGAGCAGTACTTC
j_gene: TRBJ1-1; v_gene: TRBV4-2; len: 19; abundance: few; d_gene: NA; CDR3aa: CASSQDRLGANRADTEAFF; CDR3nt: TGTGCCAGCAGCCAAGATCGTTTGGGTGCCAACAGGGCCGACACTGAAGCTTTCTTT
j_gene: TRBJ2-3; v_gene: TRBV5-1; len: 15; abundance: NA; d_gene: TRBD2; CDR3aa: CASSLTGGLSDTQYF; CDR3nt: TGCGCCAGCAGCTTGACGGGGGGGCTTTCGGATACGCAGTATTTT
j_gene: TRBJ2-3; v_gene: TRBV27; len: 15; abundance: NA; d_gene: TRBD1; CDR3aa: CASSLTGGSTDTQYF; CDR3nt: TGTGCCAGCAGTTTGACAGGGGGTTCGACAGATACGCAGTATTTT
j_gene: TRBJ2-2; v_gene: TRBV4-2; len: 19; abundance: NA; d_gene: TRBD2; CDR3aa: CASSQLGLAGVPGTGELFF; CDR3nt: TGTGCCAGCAGCCAACTGGGACTAGCGGGGGTACCGGGCACCGGGGAGCTGTTTTTT
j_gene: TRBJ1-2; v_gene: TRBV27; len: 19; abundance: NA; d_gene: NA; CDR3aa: CASSTLGRPRDTANYGYTF; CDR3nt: TGTGCCAGCAGTACCCTGGGACGCCCAAGGGACACCGCAAACTATGGCTACACCTTC
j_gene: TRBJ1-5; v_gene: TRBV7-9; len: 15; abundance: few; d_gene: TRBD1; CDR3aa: CASNHDDREDQPQHF; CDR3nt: TGTGCCAGCAACCACGATGACAGGGAAGATCAGCCCCAGCATTTT
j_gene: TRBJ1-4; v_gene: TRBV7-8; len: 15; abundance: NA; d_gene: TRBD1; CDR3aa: CASSSGTASNEKLFF; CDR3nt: TGTGCCAGCAGCTCGGGGACAGCGTCTAATGAAAAACTGTTTTTT
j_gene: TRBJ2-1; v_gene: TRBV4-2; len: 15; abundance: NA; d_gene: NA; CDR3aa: CASSRHREIYNEQFF; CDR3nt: TGTGCCAGCAGCCGGCACAGGGAGATATACAATGAGCAGTTCTTC
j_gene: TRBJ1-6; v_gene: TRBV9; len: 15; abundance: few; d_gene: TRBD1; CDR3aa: CASSAGGTYNSPLHF; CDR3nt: TGTGCCAGCAGTGCAGGGGGAACCTATAATTCACCCCTCCACTTT
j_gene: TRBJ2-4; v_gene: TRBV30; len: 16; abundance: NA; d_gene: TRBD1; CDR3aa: CAWSSIVGQGGNIQYF; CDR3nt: TGTGCCTGGAGTTCCATCGTCGGACAGGGGGGGAACATTCAGTACTTC
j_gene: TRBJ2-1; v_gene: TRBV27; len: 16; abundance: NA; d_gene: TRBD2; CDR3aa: CASSLLWGGSYNEQFF; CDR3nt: TGTGCCAGCAGTTTATTGTGGGGGGGCTCCTACAATGAGCAGTTCTTC
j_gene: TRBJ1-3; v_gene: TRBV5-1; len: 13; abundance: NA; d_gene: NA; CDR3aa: CASSLTGGDTIYF; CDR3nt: TGCGCCAGCAGCTTGACAGGCGGCGACACCATATATTTT
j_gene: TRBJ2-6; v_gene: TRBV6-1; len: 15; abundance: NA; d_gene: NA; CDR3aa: CASSDGSSGANVLTF; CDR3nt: TGTGCCAGCAGTGATGGGAGCTCTGGGGCCAACGTCCTGACTTTC
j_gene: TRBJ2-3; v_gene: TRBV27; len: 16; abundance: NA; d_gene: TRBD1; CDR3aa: CASSFETGTDTDTQYF; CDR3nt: TGTGCCAGCAGTTTCGAGACAGGGACGGACACAGATACGCAGTATTTT
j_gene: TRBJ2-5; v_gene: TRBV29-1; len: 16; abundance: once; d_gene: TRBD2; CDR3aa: CSVEGRTSGVRETQYF; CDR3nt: TGCAGCGTTGAGGGCCGGACTAGCGGGGTCCGGGAGACCCAGTACTTC
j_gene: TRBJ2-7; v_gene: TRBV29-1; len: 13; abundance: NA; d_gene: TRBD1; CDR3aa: CSVGTGGRYEQYF; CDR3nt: TGCAGCGTCGGGACAGGGGGTCGCTACGAGCAGTACTTC
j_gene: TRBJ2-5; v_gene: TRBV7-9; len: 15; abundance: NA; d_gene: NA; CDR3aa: CASRPQGLPQETQYF; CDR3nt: TGTGCCAGCAGACCCCAGGGGCTCCCCCAAGAGACCCAGTACTTC
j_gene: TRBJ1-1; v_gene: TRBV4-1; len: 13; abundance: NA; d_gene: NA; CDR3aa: CASSPQGRTEAFF; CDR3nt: TGCGCCAGCAGCCCGCAGGGTAGGACTGAAGCTTTCTTT
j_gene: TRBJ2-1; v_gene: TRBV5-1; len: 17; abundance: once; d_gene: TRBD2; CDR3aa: CASSRGSGTSGYNEQFF; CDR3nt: TGCGCCAGCAGCAGGGGATCCGGGACTAGCGGGTACAATGAGCAGTTCTTC
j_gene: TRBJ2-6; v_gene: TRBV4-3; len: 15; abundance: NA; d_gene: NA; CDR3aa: CASSQEIWLGGVLTF; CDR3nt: TGCGCCAGCAGCCAAGAGATCTGGCTAGGAGGGGTCCTGACTTTC